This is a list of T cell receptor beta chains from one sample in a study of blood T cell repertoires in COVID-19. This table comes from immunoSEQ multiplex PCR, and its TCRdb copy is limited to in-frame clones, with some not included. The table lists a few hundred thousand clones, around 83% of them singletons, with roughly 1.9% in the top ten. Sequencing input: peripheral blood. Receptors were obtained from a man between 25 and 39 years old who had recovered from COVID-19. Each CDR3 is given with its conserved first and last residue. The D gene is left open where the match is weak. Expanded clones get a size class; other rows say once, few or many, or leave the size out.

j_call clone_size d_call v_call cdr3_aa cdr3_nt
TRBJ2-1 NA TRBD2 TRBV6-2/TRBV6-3 CASSPGGISYNEQFF TGTGCCAGCAGTCCGGGGGGGATCTCCTACAATGAGCAGTTCTTC
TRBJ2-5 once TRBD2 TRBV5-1 CASSREGTSGGQETQYF TGCGCCAGCAGCCGGGAGGGGACTAGCGGGGGGCAAGAGACCCAGTACTTC
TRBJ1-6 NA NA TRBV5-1 CASSPDGLNSPLHF TGCGCCAGCAGCCCGGACGGACTAAATTCACCCCTCCACTTT
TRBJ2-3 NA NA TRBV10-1 CASSEAGLSTDTQYF TGCGCCAGCAGTGAGGCGGGGCTGAGCACAGATACGCAGTATTTT
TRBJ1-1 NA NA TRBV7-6 CASSLPYTGSTEAFF TGTGCCAGCAGCTTACCCTATACAGGGAGCACTGAAGCTTTCTTT
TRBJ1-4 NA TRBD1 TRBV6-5 CASSSRTGLEKLFF TGTGCCAGCTCGAGTAGGACAGGGCTCGAAAAACTGTTTTTT
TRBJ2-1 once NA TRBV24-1 CATSDFGGRSNEQFF TGTGCCACCAGTGATTTCGGGGGGCGAAGCAATGAGCAGTTCTTC
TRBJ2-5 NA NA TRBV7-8 CASSLETGETQYF TGTGCCAGCAGCTTAGAAACAGGCGAGACCCAGTACTTC
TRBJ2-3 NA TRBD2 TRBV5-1 CASSFGERGATDTQYF TGCGCCAGCAGCTTCGGTGAGCGGGGGGCGACAGATACGCAGTATTTT
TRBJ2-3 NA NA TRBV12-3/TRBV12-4 CASSLRGDTQYF TGTGCCAGCAGTTTAAGGGGAGATACGCAGTATTTT